These 15 T cell receptor beta chains were all obtained from the same sample, sequenced in a study of blood T cell repertoires in COVID-19. Profiling relied on immunoSEQ multiplex PCR, and the TCRdb table lists in-frame clones only, not all of them. The data hold under 250,000 clones, with about nine tenths observed a single time. Material for sequencing was peripheral blood. The receptors stem from a man younger than 45 with COVID-19, enrolled during active disease.

This chain uses TRBV6-5 with TRBJ2-2; maybe TRBD1 (5 bases). CDR3 length: 12 amino acids. CDR1 is MNHEY, CDR2 SVGAGI, per germline. Trimming left V 5 bases short and J 8 bases short, with 9 bases between. The chain's CDR3 is CASSRGSGELFF. CDR3 bases: TGTGCCAGCAGTAGGGGTTCTGGGGAGCTGTTTTTT.

A word on this clone: Distinct nucleotide sequences in the sample also encode this CDR3. The chain joins TRBV7-9 to TRBJ1-2; 7 positions agree with TRBD1. V was pared by 1 base and J by 5 bases, with 1 base of the junction left unmatched. The CDR3 consists of 13 residues. The germline V gene encodes CDR1 SEHNR and CDR2 FQNEAQ (reference sequence). The CDR3 loop is CASSLGTGYGYTF. CDR3 coding DNA: TGTGCCAGCAGCTTAGGGACAGGTTATGGCTACACCTTC.

V is TRBV19 and J is TRBJ1-3; weak D call: TRBD1 (5 bases). V was shortened by 4 bases and J by 0 bases, with 10 bases between the two germline ends. CDR3 size: 15 residues. Germline V CDR1 and CDR2: LNHDA, SQIVND (reference sequence). CDR3 DNA: TGTGCCAGTAGTAGGAGTCAGGGCTCTGGAAACACCATATATTTT. This translates into CASSRSQGSGNTIYF.

The V call is TRBV10-3, the J call TRBJ1-2; 10 bases are a match to TRBD1. Germline V CDR1 and CDR2: ENHRY, SYGVKD. The CDR3 is 14 residues long. After removal of 10 bases from V and 3 bases from J, the junction contained 8 bases not matched to a gene. CDR3 DNA sequence: TGTGCCACTTCCGTTGGGACAGGGGACTATGGCTACACCTTC. It translates to CATSVGTGDYGYTF.

The genes are TRBV6-1 and TRBJ1-2, with D perhaps matching TRBD1 (5 bases). V lost 3 bases, J lost 1 base, and 6 bases lay in between. The CDR3 sequence is 13 residues long. Germline-derived CDR1 and CDR2 are MNHNS and SASEGT. The CDR3 region has the DNA TGTGCCAGCAGTGATGACAGTAACTATGGCTACACCTTC. Translated: CASSDDSNYGYTF.

J is TRBJ2-7 and V is TRBV2, with 7 positions matching TRBD2. Germline CDR1 reads SNHLY; CDR2 reads FYNNEI. The CDR3 loop spans 15 amino acids. Trimming cost V 10 bases and J 6 bases; bases outside gene matches: 18. This CDR3 is CATGTALTTSVEQYF. The CDR3 nucleotides are TGTGCCACCGGGACCGCCTTAACTACTAGCGTCGAGCAGTACTTC.

To note about this clone: This CDR3 is missing its conserved last phenylalanine or tryptophan, likely due to a read error. The DNA is left out, because the CDR3 cannot be placed on it with certainty; the CDR3 is given as TCRdb lists it. The CDR3 protein is CAISDGTGTGFY. The chain has TRBV10-3 and TRBJ1-1; the table assigns TRBD1, which was not confirmed against the DNA. Per germline, CDR1 ENHRY and CDR2 SYGVKD. The length of the CDR3 is 12 amino acids, counting both ends.

V gene TRBV20-1 combines with J gene TRBJ1-1; D is undetermined. V lost 3 bases and J lost 5, with 16 bases in between. From germline, CDR1 is DFQATT and CDR2 SNEGSKA (reference sequence). The CDR3 is made up of 14 amino acids. The CDR3 region is CSASRRSVRTEAFF. DNA of the CDR3: TGCAGTGCTAGTAGGAGGTCGGTTCGTACTGAAGCTTTCTTT.

The chain joins TRBV6-1 to TRBJ1-1; the match to TRBD1 covers 7 bases. From germline, CDR1 is MNHNS and CDR2 SASEGT. The CDR3 covers 17 residues. The junction had 10 bases not matched to a gene; V was cut back by 2 bases and J by 1 base. The chain's CDR3 is CASSEQTGISGNTEAFF. CDR3 bases: TGTGCCAGCAGTGAACAGACAGGGATTTCCGGGAACACTGAAGCTTTCTTT.

V and J are TRBV6-6 and TRBJ2-5, with 9 bases fitting TRBD2. Germline CDR1 is MNHNY and CDR2 is SVGAGI (reference sequence). The junction had 13 bases not matched to a gene; V was cut back by 5 bases and J by 0 bases. CDR3 length equals 18 residues. The CDR3 bases are TGTGCCAGCAGTCAACTTCTAACTAGCGGGCTTAACCAAGAGACCCAGTACTTC. Residues: CASSQLLTSGLNQETQYF.

This clone was counted once. This chain uses TRBV6-5 with TRBJ1-2, with TRBD1 identical over 7 bases. Germline V gene lookup returns CDR1 MNHEY and CDR2 SVGAGI. The J segment lost 4 bases and the V segment lost 6 bases, leaving 5 bases of the junction unmatched. There are 13 residues in the CDR3. The CDR3 loop reads CASRMTGIYGYTF. In DNA, the CDR3 is TGTGCCAGCAGGATGACAGGGATCTATGGCTACACCTTC.

The chain carries TRBV27 and TRBJ1-6, with no clear D. Trimming removed 5 bases at V and 8 bases at J, with 13 bases between. The CDR3 totals 14 residues. Germline V lookup: CDR1 MNHEY, CDR2 SMNVEV (reference sequence). The CDR3 DNA reads as TGTGCCAGCAGTCTGTCCCCGGCGGATTCACCCCTCCACTTT. Encoded protein: CASSLSPADSPLHF.

V usage is TRBV11-1 and J usage is TRBJ1-6; the match to TRBD1 covers 7 bases. Trimming took 5 bases from V and 6 from J; bases not matched to a gene: 7. CDR1 is SGHAT, CDR2 FQDESV, per germline (reference sequence). The CDR3 is 15 amino acids. The CDR3 sequence: CASSPSTGVNSPLHF. The CDR3 DNA sequence: TGTGCCAGCAGCCCCTCAACAGGGGTTAATTCACCCCTCCACTTT.

This chain joins TRBV28 and TRBJ2-1; tentative D call: TRBD2 (5 bases). The germline V gene encodes CDR1 MDHEN and CDR2 SYDVKM. The ends were cut back, 5 bases at V and 7 bases at J, with 21 bases in the middle. The CDR3 has 16 residues. Here the CDR3 reads CASSPPSSPGRNEQFF. The CDR3 DNA is TGTGCCAGCAGTCCTCCCTCTAGCCCCGGTAGGAATGAGCAGTTCTTC.

The chain couples TRBV6-5 to TRBJ2-7; 8 bases line up with TRBD2. Germline loops: CDR1 MNHEY, CDR2 SVGAGI. The CDR3 has 12 amino acids. V lost 2 bases to trimming and J lost 6 bases; unmatched junction nucleotides: 0. CDR3 region: CASSYRGGEQYF. CDR3 nucleotide sequence: TGTGCCAGCAGTTACCGGGGGGGCGAGCAGTACTTC.